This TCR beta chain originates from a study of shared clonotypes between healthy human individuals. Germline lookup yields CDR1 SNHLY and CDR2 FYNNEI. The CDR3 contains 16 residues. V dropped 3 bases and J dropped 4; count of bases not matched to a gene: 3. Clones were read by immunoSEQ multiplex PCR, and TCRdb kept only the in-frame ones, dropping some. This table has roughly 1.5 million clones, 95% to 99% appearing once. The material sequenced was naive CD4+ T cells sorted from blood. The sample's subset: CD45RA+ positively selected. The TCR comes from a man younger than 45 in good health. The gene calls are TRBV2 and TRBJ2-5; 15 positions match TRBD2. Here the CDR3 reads CASSEQGLAGGETQYF. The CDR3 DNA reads TGTGCCAGCAGTGAGCAGGGACTAGCGGGAGGAGAGACCCAGTACTTC.